This TCR beta chain was sequenced in a study of beta chain features in type 1 diabetes. Turning to the study itself: There was similarity between patients and healthy donors in age, gender and cell yields.

Every bit of the isolated RNA underwent reverse transcription, so sequencing read expressed TCRB transcripts. Some clones are missing from TCRdb's copy, which holds only in-frame ones; the method was immunoSEQ multiplex PCR. The table lists almost 350,000 clones, approximately 8% of them singletons, with under 0.5% in the top ten. This CDR3 has 15 residues. Unmatched junction bases numbered 10, after V lost 7 bases and J lost 3 bases. Germline values: CDR1 SGHRS, CDR2 YFSETQ. Study results and caveats: There was no resolution here of whether HLA type influences TCRB rearrangement.

A note on this clone: Its matching antigen is unknown.

This sequence joins TRBV5-1 and TRBJ1-1; 9 bases match TRBD1. The sequenced material came from central memory CD4+ T cells from blood. This clonotype originated in a woman under 30 in good health. CDR3 region: CASAIQGAGDTEAFF. DNA for the CDR3: TGCGCCAGCGCGATACAGGGGGCTGGGGACACTGAAGCTTTCTTT.